The next 18 T cell receptor beta chains were all read from a single sample in a study of CD8+CD57+ T cells in acquired aplastic anemia. Investigators profiled TCR beta VDJ and CDR3 from genomic DNA template. MiXCR, run by TCRdb on the reads, gives a single entry per CDR3 protein. The sample comprises approximately 130,000 distinct CDR3 sequences, around 41% of which are singletons, and 6.5% to 10% rests with the top ten. Sample: sorted CD4+, CD8+, or CD8+CD57+ T cells (not recorded which) from PBMCs. The receptors stem from a human donor in good health, serving as a control.

This clonotype was counted many times. The CDR3 coding sequence is TGTGCCAGCAGCCCCGCCGTTGGGGAGAACTATGGCTACACCTTC. Protein product: CASSPAVGENYGYTF. The chain uses TRBV4-2 and TRBJ1-2; D is unresolved. The CDR3 totals 15 residues. In germline, CDR1 is LGHNA, CDR2 YNFKEQ. V lost 4 bases and J lost 2, with 14 bases in between.

This clonotype occurred many times. V and J are TRBV28 and TRBJ1-5; a possible D gene is TRBD1 (6 bases). Trimming took 5 bases from V and 4 from J, leaving 9 bases between them. Germline V gene data show CDR1 as MDHEN and CDR2 as SYDVKM. This CDR3 has 13 amino acids. The CDR3 region is CASSKDRNQPQHF. CDR3 coding DNA: TGTGCCAGCAGTAAGGACAGAAATCAGCCCCAGCATTTT. The full variable domain, with the rest looked up from reference TRBV28 and TRBJ1-5, is DVKVTQSSRYLVKRTGEKVFLECVQDMDHENMFWYRQDPGLGLRLIYFSYDVKMKEKGDIPEGYSVSREKKERFSLILESASTNQTSMYLCASSKDRNQPQHFGDGTRLSIL.

Worth noting for this clonotype: One end of the junction does not line up with germline, which may come from a read error. J is TRBJ1-1 and V is TRBV27; 8 bases align to TRBD1. This CDR3 has 14 amino acids. Germline loops: CDR1 MNHEY, CDR2 SMNVEV (reference sequence). CDR3 in amino acids: CASRERTGNTEASF. The CDR3 DNA reads TGTGCCAGCAGAGAACGGACAGGGAACACTGAAGCTTCCTTT.

The V call is TRBV5-1, the J call TRBJ2-1; a possible D gene is TRBD2 (5 bases). Trimming removed 4 bases from V and 3 bases from J, with 8 bases in between. The CDR3 contains 13 residues. The germline CDR1 and CDR2 sequences are SGHRS and YFSETQ. CDR3 sequence reads: CASSLGIYNEQFF. The CDR3 coding sequence is TGCGCCAGCAGCCTCGGGATCTACAATGAGCAGTTCTTC.

The table lists this clonotype with many counts. This rearrangement joins TRBV11-3 to TRBJ2-1; unclear D gene. CDR1 is SGHNT and CDR2 is YENEEA in the germline V gene. Deletions cut 0 bases from V and 5 bases from J, with 8 bases between. The CDR3 is 14 residues long. CDR3 residues: CASSLDQQNNEQFF. In DNA form, the CDR3 reads TGTGCCAGCAGCTTAGATCAACAGAACAATGAGCAGTTCTTC.

Ten or more counts support this clonotype. J is TRBJ2-5 and V is TRBV5-1, with 8 bases fitting TRBD2. The V gene end was trimmed by 2 bases and the J gene end by 3 bases; junction bases not matched to a gene: 6. Per germline, CDR1 SGHRS and CDR2 YFSETQ. The CDR3 contains 15 residues. CDR3 protein: CASSLNGGAKETQYF. CDR3 DNA sequence: TGCGCCAGCAGCTTAAACGGGGGGGCGAAAGAGACCCAGTACTTC.

This clonotype was observed many times. The rearrangement uses TRBV30 and TRBJ2-5, with a weak D call TRBD1 (6 bases). CDR1 and CDR2 (germline): GTSNPN, SVGIG (reference sequence). The CDR3 totals 11 residues. Deletions cut 4 bases from V and 9 bases from J, with 12 bases between. The CDR3 protein is CAWNTRQAQYF. CDR3 coding DNA: TGTGCCTGGAATACCCGACAGGCCCAGTACTTC.

At least ten counts were recorded for this clonotype. The genes are TRBV6-5 and TRBJ2-7; 8 bases fit TRBD1. This CDR3 is 15 amino acids long. The germline V gene has CDR1 MNHEY and CDR2 SVGAGI. Germline trimming cut 4 bases from V and 4 bases from J; bases unmatched to any gene: 9. The CDR3 spells CASSSGAGGLYEQYF. CDR3 DNA: TGTGCCAGCAGTTCGGGAGCAGGGGGCTTATACGAGCAGTACTTC.

For this clonotype: A read error may be the cause here, since a much bigger clone is one base away. The genes are TRBV4-1 and TRBJ2-3, with D perhaps TRBD2 (5 bases). Germline V CDR1 and CDR2: MGHRA, YSYEKL. Trimming removed 4 bases at V and 1 base at J, with 12 bases between. The CDR3 contains 15 residues. This chain's CDR3 is CASSLRDPGTDTQYF. The CDR3 DNA follows: TGCGCCAGCAGCCTCCGGGATCCTGGCACAGATACGCAGTATTTT.

This clonotype was counted at least ten times. The DNA of the CDR3 is TGTGCCAGCAGCTTAGATCGGACTAGCGGGAGGATGGAGCAGTTCTTC. This gives the protein CASSLDRTSGRMEQFF. This sequence joins TRBV11-2 and TRBJ2-1, with 14 positions matching TRBD2. Looked up from germline, CDR1 is SGHAT and CDR2 is FQNNGV. J gave up 10 bases and V 0 bases, and 5 bases lay outside the gene matches. CDR3 length equals 16 residues.

The J gene is TRBJ1-1, the V gene TRBV5-6, with unresolved D. The CDR3 has 12 amino acids. Trimming left V 4 bases short and J 8 bases short, with 12 bases between. The V gene's germline CDR1 is SGHDT and CDR2 YYEEEE. This CDR3 is CASSRYTAEAFF. CDR3 in DNA: TGTGCCAGCAGCCGCTATACGGCAGAAGCTTTCTTT.

There are a few counts of this clonotype. One base away lies a much larger clone, so this may be a sequencing read error. The V and J genes are TRBV12-3 or TRBV12-4 and TRBJ1-6, with 12 nucleotides matching TRBD1. The CDR3 sequence is 18 residues long. The CDR3 protein is CASSFTGTGGSHNSPLHF. The DNA of the CDR3 is TGTGCCAGCAGTTTTACCGGGACAGGGGGCTCCCATAATTCACCCCTCCACTTT.

The chain's CDR3 is CASRGAGTTQAFF. The DNA for the CDR3 is TGTGCCAGTAGGGGGGCGGGGACGACACAAGCTTTCTTT. The chain employs TRBV19 and TRBJ1-1, with D perhaps matching TRBD1 (6 bases). V was shortened by 6 bases and J by 9 bases, with 17 bases between the two germline ends. Germline lookup yields CDR1 LNHDA and CDR2 SQIVND (reference sequence). The CDR3 loop spans 13 amino acids.

This chain uses TRBV29-1 with TRBJ1-2, with a weak D call TRBD1 (6 bases). This CDR3 has 14 residues. V dropped 8 bases and J dropped 4 bases, with 20 bases sitting between them. Germline CDR1 and CDR2: SQVTM and ANQGSEA. CDR3 in DNA: TGCAGCTTGGAATCAGGCAGGGGCCTCTATGGCTACACCTTC. Protein: CSLESGRGLYGYTF. The entire variable domain, with the rest obtained from reference TRBV29-1 and TRBJ1-2, is as follows: SAVISQKPSRDICQRGTSLTIQCQVDSQVTMMFWYRQQPGQSLTLIATANQGSEATYESGFVIDKFPISRPNLTFSTLTVSNMSPEDSSIYLCSLESGRGLYGYTFGSGTRLTVV.

With respect to this clonotype: This may be a read error, as it is one base from a much larger clone. The gene calls are TRBV6-1 and TRBJ1-2; D is ambiguous. The CDR3 is made up of 15 amino acids. The V end was cut by 1 base, the J end by 4 bases, with 13 bases between. Per the germline V gene, CDR1 is MNHNS and CDR2 is SASEGT. The chain's CDR3 is CASSEVIQTSYGYTF. CDR3 bases: TGTGCCAGCAGTGAAGTTATACAGACTAGCTATGGCTACACCTTC.

V usage is TRBV19 and J usage is TRBJ2-7; 7 nucleotides line up with TRBD1. Germline V gene sequence: CDR1 LNHDA, CDR2 SQIVND (reference sequence). Trimming cost V 7 bases and J 6 bases; bases outside gene matches: 6. The CDR3 has 12 amino acids. Written as DNA, the CDR3 is TGTGCCAGTACAGGGGACAGCCTCGAGCAGTACTTC. The encoded protein is CASTGDSLEQYF.

This clonotype was seen a handful of times. The chain has TRBV20-1 and TRBJ1-5, with D tentatively TRBD1 (5 bases). The germline V gene encodes CDR1 DFQATT and CDR2 SNEGSKA (reference sequence). V lost 6 bases, J lost 0 bases, and 15 bases lay in between. There are 15 residues in the CDR3. The CDR3 nucleotides are TGCAGTGCGCTTAGACAGACGTGTAGCAATCAGCCCCAGCATTTT. It codes for CSALRQTCSNQPQHF.

Concerning this clonotype: Being one base from a much bigger clone, this may be a read error. The chain has TRBV6-2 or TRBV6-3 and TRBJ2-3; D remains unclear. The CDR3 consists of 15 residues. Germline CDR1 reads MNHEY; CDR2 reads SVGEGT. V was cut by 4 bases and J by 1 base, with 12 bases left in between. CDR3 DNA sequence: TGTGCCAGCAGTTTCCCCTCAAGGGGCACAGATACGCAGTATTTT. This gives the protein CASSFPSRGTDTQYF.